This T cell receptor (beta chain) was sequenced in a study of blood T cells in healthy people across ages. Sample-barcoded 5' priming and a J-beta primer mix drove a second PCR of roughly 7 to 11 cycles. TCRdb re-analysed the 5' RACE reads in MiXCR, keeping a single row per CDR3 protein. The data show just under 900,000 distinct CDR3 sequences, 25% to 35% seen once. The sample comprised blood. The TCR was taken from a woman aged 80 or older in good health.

The CDR3 DNA reads as TGTGCCAGCAGCGCCATCAGTGGGGTCCAAGAGACCCAGTACTTC. Protein product: CASSAISGVQETQYF. The rearrangement joins TRBV9 to TRBJ2-5; D remains ambiguous. Germline V gene sequence: CDR1 SGDLS, CDR2 YYNGEE. This CDR3 contains 15 residues. Trimming pared 3 bases from V and 1 base from J, leaving 13 bases between. Full variable domain (remainder filled in from reference TRBV9 and TRBJ2-5): DSGVTQTPKHLITATGQRVTLRCSPRSGDLSVYWYQQSLDQGLQFLIQYYNGEERAKGNILERFSAQQFPDLHSELNLSSLELGDSALYFCASSAISGVQETQYFGPGTRLLVL.